This T cell receptor beta chain was retrieved from a study of blood T cells in healthy people across ages. The J segment lost 3 bases and the V segment lost 4 bases, leaving 7 bases of the junction unmatched. In germline, CDR1 is SGHRS, CDR2 YFSETQ. The CDR3 consists of 14 residues. The table lists this clonotype with a few counts. Its antigen is as yet unknown. The authors drew approximately 10 milliliters of peripheral blood from each donor. Total RNA amounts of at least 5.5 micrograms were extracted per sample. Together with a sample-barcoded 5' primer, a J-beta primer mix was included in a second PCR lasting roughly 7 to 11 cycles. TCRdb analysed the 5' RACE reads with MiXCR anew, one entry per CDR3 protein. This table has about 670,000 distinct CDR3 sequences, 52% appearing once. Findings of the study overall: Researchers deemed the diversity estimates from one million T cells underestimates.

Input material: blood. This sequence was found in a woman of 80 years or more in good health. This chain joins TRBV5-1 and TRBJ2-7, with TRBD1 identical over 7 bases. The CDR3 protein is CASSASTGNYEQYF. As DNA, the CDR3 is TGCGCCAGCAGCGCGTCGACAGGGAACTACGAGCAGTACTTC. The entire variable domain, with the rest obtained from reference TRBV5-1 and TRBJ2-7, is as follows: KAGVTQTPRYLIKTRGQQVTLSCSPISGHRSVSWYQQTPGQGLQFLFEYFSETQRNKGNFPGRFSGRQFSNSRSEMNVSTLELGDSALYLCASSASTGNYEQYFGPGTRLTVT.